The clone carrying this T cell receptor (beta chain) has at least ten counts. The antigen remains unidentified. The sample originates from a study of regulatory T cells in long-lasting Graves disease. Study conclusions and caveats: Persistent Graves' cases showed lower TCR diversity than newly diagnosed cases. Newly diagnosed disease favored TRBV20-1 and TRBJ2-1 over persistent disease.

Documented time point: persistent/refractory GD, antithyroid drugs over 5 years with positive TRAb. RNA extracted from PBMCs served as the sequencing template. Germline V gives CDR1 MNHNS, CDR2 SASEGT. With 6 bases removed from V and 3 bases from J, the gap between germline ends came to 12 bases. This CDR3 is 14 amino acids long. Combining iRepertoire HTBI primers with Arm-PCR of CDR3 regions, the authors built TCR beta libraries. Via MiXCR, TCRdb re-called the multiplex PCR reads, giving one row per CDR3 protein. The sample includes about half a million distinct CDR3 sequences, about 22% of them seen just once.

Sequenced here: peripheral blood mononuclear cells (PBMCs), sampled when the disease was refractory, from a patient treated with antithyroid drugs. This TCR was sampled from a female donor with Graves disease. The chain carries TRBV6-1 and TRBJ1-5; no clear D. DNA for the CDR3: TGTGCCAGCAGACGGACGGAGGACAATCAGCCCCAGCATTTT. It translates to CASRRTEDNQPQHF.